The sequence of this T cell receptor beta chain was determined in a study of blood T cell repertoires in COVID-19. Turning to the study itself: In each case, the material was cDNA or gDNA derived from T cells, B-cell-depleted T cells, or PBMCs.

The germline V and J ends were trimmed by 8 bases and 2 bases, with 13 bases remaining between them. CDR3 size: 13 residues. Germline-derived CDR1 and CDR2 are MNHEY and SMNVEV (reference sequence). In the original workflow: It was from reference gene primer amplification that nucleated cell counts were estimated. Sequenced by immunoSEQ multiplex PCR; TCRdb stores in-frame clones only, minus some. The D gene and trimming were derived from the DNA, and the V and J assignments and clone size from that table. The top ten clones hold less than 3.5% of a sample with approximately 210,000 clones, around four fifths of them seen once.

Specimen: peripheral blood. The chain employs TRBV27 and TRBJ2-7; no firm D call. The clonotype comes from a man between 50 and 59 years old with active or convalescent COVID-19. In DNA form, the CDR3 reads TGTGCCAGCGAGAGACACCGAACCTACGAGCAGTACTTC. Residues: CASERHRTYEQYF.